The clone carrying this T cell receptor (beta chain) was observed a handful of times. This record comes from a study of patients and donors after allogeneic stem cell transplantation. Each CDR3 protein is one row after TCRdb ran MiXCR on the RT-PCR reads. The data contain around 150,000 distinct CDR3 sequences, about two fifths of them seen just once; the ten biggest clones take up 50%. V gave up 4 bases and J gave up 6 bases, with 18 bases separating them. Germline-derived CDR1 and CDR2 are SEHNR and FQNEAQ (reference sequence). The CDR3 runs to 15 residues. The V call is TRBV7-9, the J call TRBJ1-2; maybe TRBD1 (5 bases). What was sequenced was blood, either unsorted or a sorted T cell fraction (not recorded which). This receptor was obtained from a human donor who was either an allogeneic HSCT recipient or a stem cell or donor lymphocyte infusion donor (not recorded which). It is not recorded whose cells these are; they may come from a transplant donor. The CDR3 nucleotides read TGTGCCAGCAGCTCTACGCAGGGATTCCGCGATGGCTACACCTTC. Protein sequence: CASSSTQGFRDGYTF.